The text below deals with one TCR beta chain. Its antigen is not identified. The data are from a study of cytomegalovirus exposure and HLA in healthy donors. Study-wide findings and caveats: According to a subsequent analysis, TCR clusters identified in the first cohort showed a tendency to co-occur across the approximately 120 validation repertoires.

Here immunoSEQ multiplex PCR was the method, and the copy in TCRdb shows in-frame clones only, minus some. Here the sample spans 130,000 or so clones, around 92% being singletons. CDR1 and CDR2 from the germline V gene are MGHRA and YSYEKL. This CDR3 spans 15 amino acids. Trimming took 0 bases from V and 9 from J, leaving 17 bases between them. The TCR comes from a man in his thirties or forties in good health and CMV-seronegative. The J gene is TRBJ1-2, the V gene TRBV4-1; unclear D gene. The sample was PBMCs. CDR3 coding DNA: TGCGCCAGCAGCCAAGATCTTAGGCGGATTATGAGCTACACCTTC. Its protein is CASSQDLRRIMSYTF.